This T cell receptor (beta chain) emerged from a study of OX40 agonist ivuxolimab in advanced cancers. Study findings and constraints: Expanded peripheral T-cell antigen specificity went undetermined. Circulating CD4+ and CD8+ T cells showed clonal expansion by week 6 at 0.1 to 3.0 mg/kg.

A word on this clone: Its matching antigen is unknown.

The CDR3 spans 15 residues. V lost 4 bases, J lost 1 base, and 15 bases lay in between. Germline V lookup: CDR1 GTSNPN, CDR2 SVGIG (reference sequence). Profiled with immunoSEQ multiplex PCR; TCRdb holds only in-frame clones, not every one. Here the sample spans 55,000 or so clones, about 86% being singletons. This chain uses TRBV30 with TRBJ2-3, with a possible D match to TRBD2 (5 bases). This material consisted of CD4+ or CD8+ T cells sorted from blood, taken in a trial of the OX40 agonist ivuxolimab. The sequence came from an adult with an advanced solid tumor such as melanoma, head and neck, liver or kidney cancer. CDR3 amino acids: CAWNPASWGTDTQYF. The CDR3, as DNA: TGTGCCTGGAACCCCGCTAGCTGGGGCACAGATACGCAGTATTTT.